Given below is one TCR beta chain in context. TCRdb processed the RT-PCR reads anew with MiXCR; each CDR3 protein has one entry. The sample contains hundreds of thousands of distinct CDR3 sequences, over 9% of which appear only once. This sample is part of a study of response to subunit inactivated influenza vaccine. Germline CDR1 MNHEY, CDR2 SVGAGI. This CDR3 has 15 amino acids. Losses at the gene ends were 4 bases for V and 3 bases for J; bases not matched to a gene: 4. The same sample was also used in a study of T cells expressing NK-cell markers. Per that study: UMIs were included in TCR beta cDNA generated by 5'RACE template switching.

The sample in question was PBMCs from blood, obtained on the day of vaccination. The TCR originated in a man over 45 who received an inactivated influenza vaccine. The chain has TRBV6-5 and TRBJ1-5, with 9 positions matching TRBD1. The DNA for the CDR3 is TGTGCCAGCAGTTCGACAGGGGGAAACAATCAGCCCCAGCATTTT. Protein product: CASSSTGGNNQPQHF.